This T cell receptor (beta chain) was recorded in a study of immune characterization of retroperitoneal liposarcoma. Each CDR3 protein gets one entry after TCRdb re-called the PCR reads with MiXCR. The sample has 1,500 or so distinct CDR3 sequences, around 50% seen once. Germline CDR1 is SEHNR and CDR2 is FQNEAQ (reference sequence). The CDR3 runs to 15 residues. J was trimmed by 5 bases and V by 5 bases; bases with no gene match: 9. This clonotype has a handful of counts. The rearrangement uses TRBV7-9 and TRBJ2-5, with 9 positions matching TRBD2. The sequencing sample was made of tumor tissue. The clonotype comes from a female donor with retroperitoneal liposarcoma. The DNA for the CDR3 is TGTGCCAGCAGCCCAGAGCTAGCGGGATTGGAGACCCAGTACTTC. Protein product: CASSPELAGLETQYF.